The 16 T cell receptor beta chains presented below share a single source sample, sequenced in a study of cytomegalovirus exposure and HLA in healthy donors. The PCR contained 60 Vbeta and 13 Jbeta primers. Here immunoSEQ multiplex PCR was the method, and the copy in TCRdb shows in-frame clones only, minus some. The sample lists roughly 52,000 clones; around 52% were seen once. Input material: PBMCs. The receptors were gathered from a human donor in good health.

This clone has only a few counts. CDR3 DNA sequence: TGTGCCAGCGAACAGGGCACAGATACGCAGTATTTT. It is translated as CASEQGTDTQYF. This sequence joins TRBV6-1 and TRBJ2-3, with D perhaps TRBD1 (5 bases). Per germline, CDR1 MNHNS and CDR2 SASEGT. The CDR3 runs to 12 residues. Between the trimmed V and J ends, which lost 8 bases and 1 base, there was a span of 7 bases.

The chain joins TRBV12-5 to TRBJ1-1, with 7 nucleotides matching TRBD1. J gave up 1 base and V 6 bases, and 11 bases lay outside the gene matches. The CDR3 is 16 amino acids. Germline loops: CDR1 LGHNT, CDR2 FRNRAP. The CDR3 spells CASGHRGLGPNTEAFF. CDR3 bases: TGTGCTAGTGGCCACAGGGGCCTAGGCCCGAACACTGAAGCTTTCTTT.

In its sample, this clone was seen a few times. The V call is TRBV7-2, the J call TRBJ2-3; 8 bases fit TRBD2. With 2 bases clipped from V and 5 bases from J, the junction kept 6 bases outside the gene matches. The germline V gene encodes CDR1 SGHTA and CDR2 FQGNSA. The CDR3 spans 15 residues. The CDR3 DNA sequence: TGTGCCAGCAGCTTATACGGGGGGGCTATAGATACGCAGTATTTT. This gives the protein CASSLYGGAIDTQYF.

The rearrangement links TRBV5-1 to TRBJ2-3; TRBD1 matches at 8 bases. V lost 4 bases to trimming and J lost 0 bases; unmatched junction nucleotides: 7. Germline V gives CDR1 SGHRS, CDR2 YFSETQ. The CDR3 is 16 residues long. The CDR3 sequence: CASSRTDRASTDTQYF. CDR3 coding DNA: TGCGCCAGCAGCAGAACGGACAGGGCCAGCACAGATACGCAGTATTTT. Together with reference TRBV5-1 and TRBJ2-3, the CDR3 gives the full variable domain: KAGVTQTPRYLIKTRGQQVTLSCSPISGHRSVSWYQQTPGQGLQFLFEYFSETQRNKGNFPGRFSGRQFSNSRSEMNVSTLELGDSALYLCASSRTDRASTDTQYFGPGTRLTVL.

The gene calls are TRBV5-1 and TRBJ1-4; D ambiguous. Germline loops: CDR1 SGHRS, CDR2 YFSETQ. The V gene lost 5 bases and the J gene lost 13 bases, with 21 bases spanning the gap. CDR3 length: 14 amino acids. The CDR3 reads CASRQSLELTRLFF. CDR3 DNA sequence: TGCGCCAGCAGACAGTCCCTCGAGCTAACTAGACTGTTTTTT.

The gene calls are TRBV30 and TRBJ2-4, with D possibly matching TRBD2 (5 bases). The CDR3 has 16 residues. V lost 5 bases and J 0 bases, leaving 17 bases between the germline ends. Germline CDR1 is GTSNPN and CDR2 is SVGIG (reference sequence). The CDR3 region has the DNA TGTGCCTGGTCCGAGGGTTTGGCACTAGCCAAAAACATTCAGTACTTC. Translated: CAWSEGLALAKNIQYF. The whole variable domain, remainder taken from reference TRBV30 and TRBJ2-4, is SQTIHQWPATLVQPVGSPLSLECTVEGTSNPNLYWYRQAAGRGLQLLFYSVGIGQISSEVPQNLSASRPQDRQFILSSKKLLLSDSGFYLCAWSEGLALAKNIQYFGAGTRLSVL.

The chain recombines TRBV19 with TRBJ2-5; D may be TRBD2 (7 bases). The CDR3 has 15 amino acids. V was shortened by 3 bases and J by 2 bases, with 13 bases between the two germline ends. Per germline, CDR1 LNHDA and CDR2 SQIVND (reference sequence). The CDR3 sequence: CASSIRGAPQETQYF. The CDR3 DNA reads as TGTGCCAGTAGTATCCGGGGGGCCCCACAAGAGACCCAGTACTTC.

The chain carries TRBV7-9 and TRBJ1-6, with D unresolved. The V and J ends lost 4 bases and 2 bases respectively, with 9 bases between them. CDR1 SEHNR and CDR2 FQNEAQ come from the germline V gene (reference sequence). The CDR3 has 15 amino acids. For the CDR3, the DNA is TGTGCCAGCAGCTCCGCGCGGACCTATAATTCACCCCTCCACTTT. Protein: CASSSARTYNSPLHF.

The V and J genes are TRBV2 and TRBJ1-2; 9 bases fit TRBD1. The CDR3 totals 13 residues. Germline CDR1 is SNHLY and CDR2 is FYNNEI. Unmatched junction bases numbered 5, after V lost 8 bases and J lost 4 bases. CDR3 coding DNA: TGTGCCAGCGGGGGACAGGGACCCTATGGCTACACCTTC. Its protein product is CASGGQGPYGYTF.

This chain links TRBV29-1 with TRBJ1-2; TRBD1 might be the D (5 bases). There are 14 residues in the CDR3. The ends were cut back, 0 bases at V and 3 bases at J, with 11 bases in the middle. CDR1 is SQVTM, CDR2 ANQGSEA, per germline. The CDR3 region is CSVEDPGRDYGYTF. In DNA form, the CDR3 reads TGCAGCGTTGAAGATCCTGGCAGGGACTATGGCTACACCTTC.

In the case of this clone: The junction shows a germline mismatch at one end, possibly a read error. This chain links TRBV2 with TRBJ1-2; the D gene is possibly TRBD1 (5 bases). The germline V gene encodes CDR1 SNHLY and CDR2 FYNNEI. This CDR3 is built from 14 residues. The CDR3 is CASSDSGGAYGYPF. DNA of the CDR3: TGTGCCAGCAGTGACTCGGGAGGGGCCTATGGCTACCCCTTC.

J is TRBJ2-5 and V is TRBV4-2; D might be TRBD1 (6 bases). The closer fit of TRBJ2-7 to the DNA end suggests the J call may be wrong. Germline-derived CDR1 and CDR2 are LGHNA and YNFKEQ. The CDR3 contains 16 residues. CDR3 loop: CASSQGRDIASYEQYF. DNA of the CDR3: TGTGCCAGCAGCCAAGGCCGGGACATAGCATCCTACGAGCAGTACTTC.

This clone was picked up many times. The V call is TRBV4-1, the J call TRBJ1-2, with 10 bases identical to TRBD1. J was trimmed by 4 bases and V by 1 base; bases with no gene match: 6. CDR1 MGHRA and CDR2 YSYEKL come from the germline V gene. The CDR3 loop spans 16 amino acids. Written as DNA, the CDR3 is TGCGCCAGCAGCCAAGTTTCGACAGGGGGCGGCTATGGCTACACCTTC. Protein product: CASSQVSTGGGYGYTF.

On this clone itself: The junction differs from germline at one of its ends, possibly a read error. V gene TRBV6-6 combines with J gene TRBJ1-2; TRBD1 aligns across 10 bases. Germline lookup yields CDR1 MNHNY and CDR2 SVGAGI (reference sequence). This CDR3 region has 14 residues. This chain's CDR3 is CASSPGQGNYGYPF. Here the CDR3 DNA reads TGTGCCAGCAGTCCGGGACAGGGGAACTATGGCTACCCCTTC.

The chain carries TRBV19 and TRBJ1-1; TRBD1 aligns across 9 bases. This CDR3 comprises 17 residues. V lost 1 base to trimming and J lost 5 bases; unmatched junction nucleotides: 11. The germline V gene encodes CDR1 LNHDA and CDR2 SQIVND (reference sequence). The CDR3 DNA reads TGTGCCAGTAGTATAGGTGTAGGGACAGGGAGTAAGACTGAAGCTTTCTTT. Its protein is CASSIGVGTGSKTEAFF. The full variable domain, rest sourced from reference TRBV19 and TRBJ1-1, is DGGITQSPKYLFRKEGQNVTLSCEQNLNHDAMYWYRQDPGQGLRLIYYSQIVNDFQKGDIAEGYSVSREKKESFPLTVTSAQKNPTAFYLCASSIGVGTGSKTEAFFGQGTRLTVV.

CDR3 coding DNA: TGTGCCAGAAGCCCCGGGACACGGGGCCAGTACTTC. It yields the protein CARSPGTRGQYF. The rearrangement joins TRBV5-3 to TRBJ2-5, with D possibly matching TRBD1 (6 bases). TRBV5-3 is an ORF, and what it does is uncertain. Between the trimmed V and J ends, which lost 4 bases and 10 bases, there was a span of 14 bases. The CDR3 is made up of 12 amino acids.